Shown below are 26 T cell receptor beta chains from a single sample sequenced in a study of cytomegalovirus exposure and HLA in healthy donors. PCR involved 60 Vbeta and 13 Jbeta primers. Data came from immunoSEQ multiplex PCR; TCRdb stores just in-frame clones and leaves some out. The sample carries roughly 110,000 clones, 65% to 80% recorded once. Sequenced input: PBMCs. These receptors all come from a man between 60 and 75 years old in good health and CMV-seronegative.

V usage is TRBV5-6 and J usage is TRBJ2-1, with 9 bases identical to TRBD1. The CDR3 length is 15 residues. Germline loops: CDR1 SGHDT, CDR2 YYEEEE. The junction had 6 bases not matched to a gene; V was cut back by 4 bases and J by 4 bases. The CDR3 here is CASSPRDRVYNEQFF. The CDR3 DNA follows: TGTGCCAGCAGCCCCCGGGACAGGGTTTACAATGAGCAGTTCTTC. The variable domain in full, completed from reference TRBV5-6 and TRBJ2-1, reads DAGVTQSPTHLIKTRGQQVTLRCSPKSGHDTVSWYQQALGQGPQFIFQYYEEEERQRGNFPDRFSGHQFPNYSSELNVNALLLGDSALYLCASSPRDRVYNEQFFGPGTRLTVL.

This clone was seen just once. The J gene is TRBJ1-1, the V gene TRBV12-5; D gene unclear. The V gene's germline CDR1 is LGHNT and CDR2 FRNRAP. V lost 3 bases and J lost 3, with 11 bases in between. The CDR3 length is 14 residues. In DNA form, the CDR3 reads TGTGCTAGTGGTTTAACCGGGTCGGACACTGAAGCTTTCTTT. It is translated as CASGLTGSDTEAFF.

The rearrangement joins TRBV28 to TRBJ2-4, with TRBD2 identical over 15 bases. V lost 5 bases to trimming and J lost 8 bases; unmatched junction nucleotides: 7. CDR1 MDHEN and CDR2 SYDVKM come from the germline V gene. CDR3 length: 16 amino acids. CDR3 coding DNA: TGTGCCAGCAGTGCCGGACTAGCGGGGGGGCCACACATTCAGTACTTC. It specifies CASSAGLAGGPHIQYF.

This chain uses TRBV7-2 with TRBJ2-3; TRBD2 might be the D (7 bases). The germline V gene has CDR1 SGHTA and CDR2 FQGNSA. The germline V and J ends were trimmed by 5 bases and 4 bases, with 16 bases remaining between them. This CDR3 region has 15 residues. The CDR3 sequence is CASSARRGGADTQYF. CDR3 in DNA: TGTGCCAGCAGCGCCCGGAGGGGGGGGGCAGATACGCAGTATTTT.

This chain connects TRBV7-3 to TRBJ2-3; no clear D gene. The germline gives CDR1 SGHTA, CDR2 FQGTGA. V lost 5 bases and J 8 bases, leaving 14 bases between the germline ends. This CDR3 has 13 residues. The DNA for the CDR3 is TGTGCCAGCAGCCCAAGTCCCTCCGGTACGCAGTATTTT. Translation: CASSPSPSGTQYF.

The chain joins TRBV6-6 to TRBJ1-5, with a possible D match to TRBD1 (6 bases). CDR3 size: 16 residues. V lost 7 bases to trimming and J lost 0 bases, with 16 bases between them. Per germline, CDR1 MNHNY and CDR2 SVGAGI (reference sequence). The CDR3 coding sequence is TGTGCCAGCACCGCCCAGGGGACCTATAGCAATCAGCCCCAGCATTTT. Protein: CASTAQGTYSNQPQHF.

The CDR3 DNA sequence: TGTGCCAGCAGCTTCGGGGGCTCTGGAAACACCATATATTTT. This codes for CASSFGGSGNTIYF. The chain carries TRBV7-2 and TRBJ1-3; D might be TRBD1 (5 bases). Germline V lookup: CDR1 SGHTA, CDR2 FQGNSA. CDR3 length: 14 amino acids. Trimming left V 3 bases short and J 0 bases short, with 6 bases between. Filled out from reference TRBV7-2 and TRBJ1-3, the complete variable domain reads GAGVSQSPSNKVTEKGKDVELRCDPISGHTALYWYRQSLGQGLEFLIYFQGNSAPDKSGLPSDRFSAERTGGSVSTLTIQRTQQEDSAVYLCASSFGGSGNTIYFGEGSWLTVV.

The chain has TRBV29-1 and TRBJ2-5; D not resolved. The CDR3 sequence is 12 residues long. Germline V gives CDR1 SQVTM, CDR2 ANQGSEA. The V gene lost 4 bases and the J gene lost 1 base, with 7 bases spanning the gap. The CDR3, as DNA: TGCAGCGTTGTACAGATCCAAGAGACCCAGTACTTC. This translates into CSVVQIQETQYF.

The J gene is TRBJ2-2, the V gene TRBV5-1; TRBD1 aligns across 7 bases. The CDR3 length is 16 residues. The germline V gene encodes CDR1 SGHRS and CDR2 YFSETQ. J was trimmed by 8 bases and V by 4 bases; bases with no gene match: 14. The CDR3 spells CASSPKQGVVAGELFF. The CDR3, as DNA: TGCGCCAGCAGCCCGAAGCAGGGGGTAGTCGCTGGGGAGCTGTTTTTT. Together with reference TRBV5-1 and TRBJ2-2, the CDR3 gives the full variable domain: KAGVTQTPRYLIKTRGQQVTLSCSPISGHRSVSWYQQTPGQGLQFLFEYFSETQRNKGNFPGRFSGRQFSNSRSEMNVSTLELGDSALYLCASSPKQGVVAGELFFGEGSRLTVL.

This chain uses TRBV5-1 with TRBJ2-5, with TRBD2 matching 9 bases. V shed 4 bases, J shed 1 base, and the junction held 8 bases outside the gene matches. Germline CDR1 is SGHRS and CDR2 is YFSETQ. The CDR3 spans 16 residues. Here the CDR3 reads CASSQGPAGGQETQYF. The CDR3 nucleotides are TGCGCCAGCAGCCAGGGGCCAGCGGGGGGCCAAGAGACCCAGTACTTC.

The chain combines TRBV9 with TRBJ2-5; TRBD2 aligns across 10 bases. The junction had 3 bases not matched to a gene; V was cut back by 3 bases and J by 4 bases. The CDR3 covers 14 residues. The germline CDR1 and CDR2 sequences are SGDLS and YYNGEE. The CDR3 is CASSDQRGGETQYF. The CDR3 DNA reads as TGTGCCAGCAGCGACCAGCGGGGGGGAGAGACCCAGTACTTC.

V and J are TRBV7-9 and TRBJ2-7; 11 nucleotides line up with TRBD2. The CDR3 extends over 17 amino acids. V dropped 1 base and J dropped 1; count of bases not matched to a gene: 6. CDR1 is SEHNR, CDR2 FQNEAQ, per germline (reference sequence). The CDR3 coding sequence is TGTGCCAGCAGCTTAGTCCTAGCGGGGGGAAAGTCCTACGAGCAGTACTTC. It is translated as CASSLVLAGGKSYEQYF.

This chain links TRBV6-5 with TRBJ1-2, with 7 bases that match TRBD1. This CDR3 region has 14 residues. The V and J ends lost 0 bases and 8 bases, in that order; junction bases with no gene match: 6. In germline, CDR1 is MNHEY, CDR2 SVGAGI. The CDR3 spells CASSYSRQGGGYTF. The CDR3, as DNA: TGTGCCAGCAGTTACTCTCGACAGGGAGGAGGCTACACCTTC.

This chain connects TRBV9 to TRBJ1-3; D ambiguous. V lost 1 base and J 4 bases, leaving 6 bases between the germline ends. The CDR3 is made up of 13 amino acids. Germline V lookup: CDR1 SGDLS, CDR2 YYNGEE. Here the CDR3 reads CASSVSVGNTIYF. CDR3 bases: TGTGCCAGCAGCGTATCCGTCGGAAACACCATATATTTT.

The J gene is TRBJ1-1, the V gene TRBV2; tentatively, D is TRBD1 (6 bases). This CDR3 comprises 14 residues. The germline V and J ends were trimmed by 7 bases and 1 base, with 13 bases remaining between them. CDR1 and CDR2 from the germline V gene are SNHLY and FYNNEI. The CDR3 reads CASNIWTANTEAFF. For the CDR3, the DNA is TGTGCCAGCAACATCTGGACAGCGAACACTGAAGCTTTCTTT.

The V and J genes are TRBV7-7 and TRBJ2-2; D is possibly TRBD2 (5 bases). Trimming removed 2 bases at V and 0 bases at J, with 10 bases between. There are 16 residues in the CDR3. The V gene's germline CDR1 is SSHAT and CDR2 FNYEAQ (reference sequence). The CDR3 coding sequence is TGTGCCAGCAGCTTACGAGCGGACTCGAACACCGGGGAGCTGTTTTTT. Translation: CASSLRADSNTGELFF.

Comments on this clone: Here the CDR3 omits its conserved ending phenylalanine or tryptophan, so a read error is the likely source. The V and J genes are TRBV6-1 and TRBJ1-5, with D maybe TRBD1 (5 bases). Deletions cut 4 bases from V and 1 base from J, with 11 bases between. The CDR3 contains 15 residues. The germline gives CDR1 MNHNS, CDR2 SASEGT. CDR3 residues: CASSVAGGSNQPQHL. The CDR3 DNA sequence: TGTGCCAGCAGTGTAGCCGGGGGAAGCAATCAGCCCCAGCATCTT.

CDR3 sequence reads: CASSGGDADTQYF. The DNA for the CDR3 is TGTGCCAGCAGTGGGGGGGACGCAGATACGCAGTATTTT. The chain is built from TRBV2 and TRBJ2-3, with a tentative D call TRBD2 (6 bases). Germline assignment: CDR1 SNHLY and CDR2 FYNNEI. Trimming took off 4 bases at V and 4 bases at J, with 9 bases between the two ends. The CDR3 is 13 amino acids.

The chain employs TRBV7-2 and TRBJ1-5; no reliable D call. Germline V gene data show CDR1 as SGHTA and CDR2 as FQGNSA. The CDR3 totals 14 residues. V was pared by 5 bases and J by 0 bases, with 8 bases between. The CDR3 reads CASSEDYSNQPQHF. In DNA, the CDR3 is TGTGCCAGCAGCGAGGATTATAGCAATCAGCCCCAGCATTTT. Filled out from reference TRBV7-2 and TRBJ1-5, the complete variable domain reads GAGVSQSPSNKVTEKGKDVELRCDPISGHTALYWYRQSLGQGLEFLIYFQGNSAPDKSGLPSDRFSAERTGGSVSTLTIQRTQQEDSAVYLCASSEDYSNQPQHFGDGTRLSIL.

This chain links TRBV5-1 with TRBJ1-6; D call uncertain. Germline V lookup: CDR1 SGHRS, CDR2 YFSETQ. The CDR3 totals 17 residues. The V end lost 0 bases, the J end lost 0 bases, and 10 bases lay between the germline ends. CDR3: CASSLGASSSYNSPLHF. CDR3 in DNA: TGCGCCAGCAGCTTGGGGGCCTCGAGCTCCTATAATTCACCCCTCCACTTT.

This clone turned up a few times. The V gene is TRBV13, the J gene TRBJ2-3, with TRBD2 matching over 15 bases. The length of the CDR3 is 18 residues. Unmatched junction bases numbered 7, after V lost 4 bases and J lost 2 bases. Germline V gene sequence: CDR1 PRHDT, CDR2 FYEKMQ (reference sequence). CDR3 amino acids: CASSSAGTSGGTTDTQYF. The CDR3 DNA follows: TGTGCCAGCAGCTCAGCCGGGACTAGCGGGGGGACCACAGATACGCAGTATTTT. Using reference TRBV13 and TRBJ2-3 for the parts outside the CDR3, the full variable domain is AAGVIQSPRHLIKEKRETATLKCYPIPRHDTVYWYQQGPGQDPQFLISFYEKMQSDKGSIPDRFSAQQFSDYHSELNMSSLELGDSALYFCASSSAGTSGGTTDTQYFGPGTRLTVL.

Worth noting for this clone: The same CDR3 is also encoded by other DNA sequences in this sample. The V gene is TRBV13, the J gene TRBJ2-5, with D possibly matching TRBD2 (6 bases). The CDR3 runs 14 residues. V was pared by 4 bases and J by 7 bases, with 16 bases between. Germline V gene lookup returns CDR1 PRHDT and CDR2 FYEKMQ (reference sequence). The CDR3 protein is CASSSNLLGGTQYF. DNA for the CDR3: TGTGCCAGCAGCTCCAACTTACTCGGGGGGACCCAGTACTTC.

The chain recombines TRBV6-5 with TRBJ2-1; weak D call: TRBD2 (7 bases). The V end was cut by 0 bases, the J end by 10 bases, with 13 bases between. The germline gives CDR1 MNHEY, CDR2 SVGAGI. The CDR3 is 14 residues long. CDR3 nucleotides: TGTGCCAGCAGTTACTCGAGGGGGGGGGCGGAGCAGTTCTTC. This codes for CASSYSRGGAEQFF.

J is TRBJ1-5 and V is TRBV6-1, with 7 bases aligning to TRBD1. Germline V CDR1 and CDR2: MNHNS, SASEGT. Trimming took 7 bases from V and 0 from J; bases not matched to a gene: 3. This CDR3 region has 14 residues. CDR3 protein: CASTRGDSNQPQHF. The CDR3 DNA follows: TGTGCCAGCACCAGGGGGGATAGCAATCAGCCCCAGCATTTT.

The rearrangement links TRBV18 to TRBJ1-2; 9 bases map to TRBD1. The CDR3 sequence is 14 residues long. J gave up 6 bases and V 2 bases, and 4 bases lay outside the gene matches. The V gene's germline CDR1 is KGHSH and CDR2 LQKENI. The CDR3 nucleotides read TGTGCCAGCTCACCAACAGGGGGCGAGCATGGCTACACCTTC. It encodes CASSPTGGEHGYTF.

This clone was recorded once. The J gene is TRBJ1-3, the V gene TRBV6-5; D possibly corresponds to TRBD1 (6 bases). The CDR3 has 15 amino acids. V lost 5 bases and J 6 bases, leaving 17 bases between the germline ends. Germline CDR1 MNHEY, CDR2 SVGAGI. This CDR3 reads CASSRLTGFENTIYF. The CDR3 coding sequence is TGTGCCAGCAGTCGCCTTACAGGGTTCGAAAACACCATATATTTT.